This entry concerns a single T cell receptor beta chain. This clone's antigen is unknown. Per-nucleotide qualities are absent, and no much larger clonotype sits a single base away. The data originate from a study of response to subunit inactivated influenza vaccine (dated by TCRdb to 2017 to 2018). Broadly, across the study: The study used deep quantitative T cell receptor repertoire profiling to track responses to a trivalent subunit inactivated influenza vaccine.

A distance of 20 bases separates the germline ends of V and J, which lose 5 bases and 9 bases respectively. From the cysteine through the phenylalanine, the CDR3 covers 15 amino acids. Only CDR3 DNA remains: 45 bases, in frame from the first base. For CDR1 and CDR2, the germline V gene lists SGHAT and FQNNGV. What the study reported, not specific to this receptor: The authors proposed that each seasonal influenza vaccination may bring in only a limited number of new T cells.

The method behind the library was RT-PCR. The run used an Illumina HiSeq 2500. Using fastp trimming at Q25 and MiXCR clonotype assembly, TCRdb reanalyzed the public sequencing data and kept in-frame beta chains. Rows are combined by CDR3 protein, so each entry shows the most common genes and DNA. A total of hundreds of thousands of distinct CDR3 sequences appear in this sample, approximately 14% of them only once. Less than 8.5% of the sample rests with the top ten. The material was PBMCs from blood, obtained around 14 days before vaccination. This chain is built from TRBV11-2 and TRBJ2-1; TRBD2 is possibly the D segment (5 matching bases). The clonotype originates from a man aged 50 to 59 who received an inactivated influenza vaccine. Donor details come from another sample of the same person, matched by shared clones. The sequenced DNA is TGTGCCAGCAGCCCCTTTGTCATCCAAGGGAGTGAGCAGTTCTTC. Its amino acids are CASSPFVIQGSEQFF.